These T cell receptor beta chains were read from a single sample in a study of shared clonotypes between healthy human individuals. The data were produced by immunoSEQ multiplex PCR, yet TCRdb's version contains in-frame clones alone and is incomplete. The sample holds just over 2,000,000 clones, around 96% seen once. Sequences were obtained from naive CD8+ T cells sorted from blood. These receptors originate from a man in his late teens or twenties in good health. Both conserved end residues are part of each CDR3. Each record gives: clone size, D gene, J gene, V gene, CDR3 DNA, CDR3 protein. The D gene is left open where the match is weak. Clone sizes are given selectively: once, few, many, or a class where the clone is expanded.

clone_size: once
d_call: NA
j_call: TRBJ2-5
v_call: TRBV2
cdr3_nt: TGTGCCAGCAGTGAATGGGGAGGTGGAGAGACCCAGTACTTC
cdr3_aa: CASSEWGGGETQYF

clone_size: NA
d_call: NA
j_call: TRBJ1-5
v_call: TRBV19
cdr3_nt: TGTGCCAGTGCCCAGGGACGTGCACAGCCCCAGCATTTT
cdr3_aa: CASAQGRAQPQHF

clone_size: NA
d_call: TRBD1
j_call: TRBJ1-6
v_call: TRBV19
cdr3_nt: TGTGCCAGTAGTGGCCGGGACAGGGAAATCAGCTCCTATAATTCACCCCTCCACTTT
cdr3_aa: CASSGRDREISSYNSPLHF

clone_size: NA
d_call: NA
j_call: TRBJ2-2
v_call: TRBV5-6
cdr3_nt: TGTGCCAGCAGCTTGGGACCGGGAAGCGCGAACACCGGGGAGCTGTTTTTT
cdr3_aa: CASSLGPGSANTGELFF

clone_size: NA
d_call: TRBD1
j_call: TRBJ2-7
v_call: TRBV6-6
cdr3_nt: TGTGCCAGCAGTTTGGGACAGTCGAACGAGCAGTACTTC
cdr3_aa: CASSLGQSNEQYF

clone_size: NA
d_call: TRBD1
j_call: TRBJ2-2
v_call: TRBV4-3
cdr3_nt: TGCGCCAGCAGCCAATGGCGGACGGGACAGGAGGCCGGGGAGCTGTTTTTT
cdr3_aa: CASSQWRTGQEAGELFF

clone_size: NA
d_call: NA
j_call: TRBJ2-3
v_call: TRBV2
cdr3_nt: TGTGCCAGCAGCTTGGGACCGAGGGGTGAGGATACGCAGTATTTT
cdr3_aa: CASSLGPRGEDTQYF

clone_size: NA
d_call: NA
j_call: TRBJ2-7
v_call: TRBV10-1
cdr3_nt: TGCGCCAGCAGGGCTGCTATGGTGGTAACCTACGAGCAGTACTTC
cdr3_aa: CASRAAMVVTYEQYF

clone_size: NA
d_call: TRBD2
j_call: TRBJ2-7
v_call: TRBV4-3
cdr3_nt: TGCGCCAGCAGCCAAGATATGGCGGGAGACGACGAGCAGTACTTC
cdr3_aa: CASSQDMAGDDEQYF

clone_size: once
d_call: NA
j_call: TRBJ2-7
v_call: TRBV5-1
cdr3_nt: TGCGCCAGCAACTCGGGTGACACTGGGGGAATCATCCACGAGCAGTACTTC
cdr3_aa: CASNSGDTGGIIHEQYF

clone_size: NA
d_call: NA
j_call: TRBJ1-5
v_call: TRBV19
cdr3_nt: TGTGCCAGTAGTATTAACGGTTATAGCAATCAGCCCCAGCATTTT
cdr3_aa: CASSINGYSNQPQHF

clone_size: NA
d_call: NA
j_call: TRBJ2-7
v_call: TRBV19
cdr3_nt: TGTGCCAGTAGTCCTCTGGCAGGTGCCGTGCAGTACTTC
cdr3_aa: CASSPLAGAVQYF

clone_size: NA
d_call: TRBD2
j_call: TRBJ2-3
v_call: TRBV28
cdr3_nt: TGTGCCAGCAGCTACGGGGGGGCCGCAGATACGCAGTATTTT
cdr3_aa: CASSYGGAADTQYF

clone_size: NA
d_call: TRBD2
j_call: TRBJ2-5
v_call: TRBV30
cdr3_nt: TGTGCCTGGAGTGCCTTAGCGGGGGGGCAAGAGACCCAGTACTTC
cdr3_aa: CAWSALAGGQETQYF

clone_size: NA
d_call: TRBD1
j_call: TRBJ2-7
v_call: TRBV7-9
cdr3_nt: TGTGCCAGCAGCACGGGACAGGGGACTACCTACGAGCAGTACTTC
cdr3_aa: CASSTGQGTTYEQYF

clone_size: NA
d_call: NA
j_call: TRBJ1-3
v_call: TRBV9
cdr3_nt: TGTGCCAGCAGCGGGGGTATAGGGCAGACTGGAAACACCATATATTTT
cdr3_aa: CASSGGIGQTGNTIYF

clone_size: NA
d_call: TRBD1
j_call: TRBJ1-5
v_call: TRBV2
cdr3_nt: TGTGCCAGCAGGGGGACAGGAAGCCAGCCCCAGCATTTT
cdr3_aa: CASRGTGSQPQHF

clone_size: NA
d_call: TRBD2
j_call: TRBJ2-7
v_call: TRBV7-2
cdr3_nt: TGTGCCAGCAGCTTACCCTGGACTAGCGGGATAACCTACGAGCAGTACTTC
cdr3_aa: CASSLPWTSGITYEQYF

clone_size: NA
d_call: NA
j_call: TRBJ2-7
v_call: TRBV15
cdr3_nt: TGTGCCACCAGCAGAGACACATACAGCTACGAGCAGTACTTC
cdr3_aa: CATSRDTYSYEQYF

clone_size: NA
d_call: NA
j_call: TRBJ2-3
v_call: TRBV7-9
cdr3_nt: TGTGCCAGCAGCGAGCAGGAGGGGAGTCAAGATACGCAGTATTTT
cdr3_aa: CASSEQEGSQDTQYF

clone_size: NA
d_call: NA
j_call: TRBJ1-4
v_call: TRBV2
cdr3_nt: TGTGCCAGCAGCGCTGTTCCCCCGGGAGAAAAACTGTTTTTT
cdr3_aa: CASSAVPPGEKLFF

clone_size: NA
d_call: NA
j_call: TRBJ2-7
v_call: TRBV6-1
cdr3_nt: TGTGCCAGCAGTGAGGGACCAGGGCAGTACTTC
cdr3_aa: CASSEGPGQYF

clone_size: NA
d_call: TRBD1
j_call: TRBJ2-7
v_call: TRBV7-9
cdr3_nt: TGTGCCAGCAGCTTAGGGACAGGGGGGACCTCCGAGCAGTACTTC
cdr3_aa: CASSLGTGGTSEQYF

clone_size: NA
d_call: NA
j_call: TRBJ1-5
v_call: TRBV16
cdr3_nt: TGTGCCAGCAGCCAATTTGGAGGCAACCAGCCCCAGCATTTT
cdr3_aa: CASSQFGGNQPQHF

clone_size: NA
d_call: NA
j_call: TRBJ1-5
v_call: TRBV6-1
cdr3_nt: TGTGCCAGCAGTGATGTGGGGGGCGGACAGCCCCAGCATTTT
cdr3_aa: CASSDVGGGQPQHF

clone_size: NA
d_call: NA
j_call: TRBJ1-1
v_call: TRBV4-1
cdr3_nt: TGCGCCAGCAGCCAAGCCGTACCCGGGACATCCTCGAACACTGAAGCTTTCTTT
cdr3_aa: CASSQAVPGTSSNTEAFF

clone_size: NA
d_call: NA
j_call: TRBJ2-5
v_call: TRBV7-9
cdr3_nt: TGTGCCAGCAGCTTAGGTGGGCCGGAGACCCAGTACTTC
cdr3_aa: CASSLGGPETQYF

clone_size: NA
d_call: TRBD2
j_call: TRBJ2-7
v_call: TRBV19
cdr3_nt: TGTGCCAGTAGTCTTCGGGCGGGAGGGACCTACGAGCAGTACTTC
cdr3_aa: CASSLRAGGTYEQYF

clone_size: NA
d_call: TRBD2
j_call: TRBJ2-5
v_call: TRBV5-6
cdr3_nt: TGTGCCAGCAGCTGGGGGACTAGCGGGAGTAGTGAGACCCAGTACTTC
cdr3_aa: CASSWGTSGSSETQYF

clone_size: NA
d_call: NA
j_call: TRBJ2-3
v_call: TRBV5-1
cdr3_nt: TGCGCCAGCAGCCTATATACGGCGGAGAGGTGGACAGATACGCAGTATTTT
cdr3_aa: CASSLYTAERWTDTQYF

clone_size: NA
d_call: NA
j_call: TRBJ1-1
v_call: TRBV5-6
cdr3_nt: TGTGCCAGCAGTTCCTATATTGAGGGAACTGAAGCTTTCTTT
cdr3_aa: CASSSYIEGTEAFF

clone_size: NA
d_call: NA
j_call: TRBJ2-2
v_call: TRBV6-5
cdr3_nt: TGTGCCAGCAGTTACGTTACGGGGCCCACCGGGGAGCTGTTTTTT
cdr3_aa: CASSYVTGPTGELFF

clone_size: NA
d_call: NA
j_call: TRBJ1-2
v_call: TRBV28
cdr3_nt: TGTGCCAGCAGCGCGGTATGGGACTATGGCTACACCTTC
cdr3_aa: CASSAVWDYGYTF

clone_size: NA
d_call: TRBD1
j_call: TRBJ2-1
v_call: TRBV5-1
cdr3_nt: TGCGCCAGCAGCTGGTGGACAGGGGAAGGGGACAATGAGCAGTTCTTC
cdr3_aa: CASSWWTGEGDNEQFF

clone_size: once
d_call: NA
j_call: TRBJ2-3
v_call: TRBV2
cdr3_nt: TGTGCCAGCAGTGAAGTCCGCTATGTGGGGACAGATACGCAGTATTTT
cdr3_aa: CASSEVRYVGTDTQYF